The source of this TCR beta chain is a study of CD8+CD57+ T cells in acquired aplastic anemia. Germline V gene sequence: CDR1 MNHNS, CDR2 SASEGT. This CDR3 has 13 residues. As regards this clonotype: A much larger clone is a single base away; this may be a read error.

The patients chosen for sequencing had shown expansion of CD8+CD57+ cells (detected by flow cytometry). For CDR3 and TCR beta VDJ profiling, genomic DNA was the template used. TCRdb recomputed calls from the reads with MiXCR, one row per CDR3 protein. The sample records around 160,000 distinct CDR3 sequences, under 55% being singletons. The rearrangement uses TRBV6-1 and TRBJ1-2; D gene uncertain. This TCR came from a human donor with aplastic anemia. Sequencing was performed on sorted CD4+, CD8+, or CD8+CD57+ T cells (not recorded which) from PBMCs. CDR3 coding DNA: TGTGCCAGCAGGGAGAACGGGATAGATGGCTACGCCTTC. It encodes CASRENGIDGYAF.